One TCR beta chain is described in this entry. The antigen this receptor binds is unknown. No much larger clone exists at a distance of one base, and base qualities are not known. TCRbeta CDR3 regions were amplified from genomic DNA using the immunoSEQ Assay, a bias-controlled multiplex PCR. In the source study's methods: Within the assay, amplification of reference gene primers was used to estimate how many nucleated cells each sample contained. Sequence reads were collapsed and filtered to measure the absolute abundance of every unique TCRbeta CDR3 rearrangement. For each sample, productive Simpson clonality was calculated by taking the square root of Simpson's diversity index across productive rearrangements. TCRdb took over this immuneACCESS table, retaining in-frame rearrangements with V and J assigned. Such tables are incomplete; in checked studies, under half of the missing clones stem from an unresolved V gene, and the remainder is unexplained. V and J calls and clone size are copied from that table; D and trimming were computed from the DNA. The sample contains some 100,000 clones, approximately 92% of them found a single time. The ten largest clones capture more than 5% of the sample.

The record originates from a study of blood T cell repertoires in COVID-19 (dated by TCRdb to between 2020 and 2021). For the study in its entirety: Samples from collaborators originated in the United States, Italy and Spain and spanned both the acute and convalescent phases of COVID-19. The prospective study material was composed of cDNA or gDNA derived from T cells, B-cell-depleted T cells, or PBMCs. Deeply sampled blood TCRbeta repertoires from subjects exposed to, actively infected with, or recovered from COVID-19 were included in the dataset. Where HLA class I and class II types were available, the types were taken from metadata supplied by the sample provider, not from assay-based typing. The samples were drawn from the first 160 participants of the ongoing ImmuneRACE study and from 950 to 1,500 subjects provided by 6 global collaborators. The sample metadata nearly always contained a de-identified subject ID, COVID-19 status, age in years and sex. The repertoires were released in a freely available public database intended as a resource for research on the immune response to SARS-CoV-2.

The CDR3 sequence holds 15 residues, the cysteine and phenylalanine included. The retained sequence is limited to the CDR3, 45 bases, with the frame set at the first base. The germline ends are 16 bases apart after V is trimmed by 7 bases and J by 3 bases. The CDR1 and CDR2 encoded by the germline V gene (reference sequence) are LNHDA and SQIVND. The collaborating institutions used their own protocols to collect whole blood in K2EDTA tubes. For TCRbeta analysis, collaborators shipped samples as frozen whole blood, isolated PBMCs, or DNA extracted from either of those sample types. On the study overall, not on this receptor specifically: The quantity of clinical and demographic metadata differed by source and by participant and was supplied without curation.

Sequenced material: peripheral blood. The V and J segments used are TRBV19 and TRBJ1-5, and possibly TRBD1, on 6 matching bases. The sequence came from a man aged 65-85 years with acute or convalescent COVID-19. The nucleotide sequence is given as TGTGCCAGTACCAACGACAGGCCAAACAATCAGCCCCAGCATTTT. The encoded protein is CASTNDRPNNQPQHF.